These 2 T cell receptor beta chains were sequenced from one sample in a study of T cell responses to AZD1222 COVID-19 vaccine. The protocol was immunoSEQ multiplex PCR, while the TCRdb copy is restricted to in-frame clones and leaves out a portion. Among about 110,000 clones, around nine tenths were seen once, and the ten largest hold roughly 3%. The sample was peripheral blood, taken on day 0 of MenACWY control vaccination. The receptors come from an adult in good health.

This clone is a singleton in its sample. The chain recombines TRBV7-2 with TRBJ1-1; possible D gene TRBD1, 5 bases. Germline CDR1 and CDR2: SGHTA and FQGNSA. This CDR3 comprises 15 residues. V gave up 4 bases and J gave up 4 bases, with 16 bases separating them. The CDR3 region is CASSSRRMGVTEAFF. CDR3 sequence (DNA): TGTGCCAGCAGCTCTCGTCGGATGGGGGTCACTGAAGCTTTCTTT.

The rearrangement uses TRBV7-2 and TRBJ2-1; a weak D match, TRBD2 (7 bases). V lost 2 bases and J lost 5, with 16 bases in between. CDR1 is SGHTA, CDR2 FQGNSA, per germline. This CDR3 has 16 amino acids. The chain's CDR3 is CASSLNAGAADNEQFF. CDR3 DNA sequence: TGTGCCAGCAGCTTAAATGCGGGGGCCGCCGACAATGAGCAGTTCTTC.